Included here is one T cell receptor (beta chain) sequence, with context. The sample belongs to a study of identical twins' blood T cells. From germline, CDR1 is MGHDK and CDR2 SYGVNS. The CDR3 is 15 amino acids. V shed 3 bases and J 7 bases; nucleotides not matched to a gene: 8. TCRdb re-called the 5' RACE reads with MiXCR, one entry per CDR3 protein. The sample lists 400,000 or so distinct CDR3 sequences; roughly 31% were seen once. The receptor was isolated from a woman aged 18 to 50 in good health. Sequenced input: PBMCs. The rearrangement links TRBV25-1 to TRBJ1-4; TRBD1 matches 7 bases. CDR3 in amino acids: CASSDRRRGAEKLFF. DNA for the CDR3: TGTGCCAGCAGTGATCGCCGCAGGGGGGCTGAAAAACTGTTTTTT. The full variable domain, its missing parts supplied by reference TRBV25-1 and TRBJ1-4, is EADIYQTPRYLVIGTGKKITLECSQTMGHDKMYWYQQDPGMELHLIHYSYGVNSTEKGDLSSESTVSRIRTEHFPLTLESARPSHTSQYLCASSDRRRGAEKLFFGSGTQLSVL.